The 18 T cell receptor beta chains listed next were all sequenced from one sample in a study of T cell repertoires in cytomegalovirus infection. MiXCR, applied by TCRdb to the reads, yields one record per CDR3 protein. The sample has roughly 230,000 distinct CDR3 sequences, approximately 15% seen once; the top ten hold roughly 45%. Sequencing was carried out using CD8+ T cells from PBMCs. The receptors were sampled from a human donor in good health (CMV status not recorded). Some clones in this sample may be carry-over from other donors' samples.

The rearrangement links TRBV10-3 to TRBJ1-1; D may be TRBD1 (5 bases). The CDR3 extends over 17 amino acids. Trimming left V 3 bases short and J 0 bases short, with 17 bases between. The germline V gene has CDR1 ENHRY and CDR2 SYGVKD. The CDR3 is CAISDNEWTTMNTEAFF. In DNA form, the CDR3 reads TGTGCCATCAGTGACAACGAATGGACAACGATGAACACTGAAGCTTTCTTT.

Many counts were recorded for this clonotype. The chain is built from TRBV7-3 and TRBJ2-1; tentative D call: TRBD2 (6 bases). The CDR3 runs 13 residues. Trimming stripped 3 bases from V and 4 bases from J, with 7 bases between. Germline CDR1 is SGHTA and CDR2 is FQGTGA. The CDR3 region is CASSFGGYNEQFF. The DNA for the CDR3 is TGTGCCAGCAGCTTCGGGGGTTACAATGAGCAGTTCTTC.

This clonotype came up a few times. This rearrangement joins TRBV12-3 or TRBV12-4 to TRBJ2-7; D is possibly TRBD2 (6 bases). V lost 3 bases, J lost 5 bases, and 14 bases lay in between. The CDR3 contains 14 residues. The CDR3 sequence: CASSFLSGGNEQYF. The CDR3 DNA sequence: TGTGCCAGCAGTTTTCTTTCCGGGGGAAACGAGCAGTACTTC.

This clonotype was detected ten times or more. The chain combines TRBV11-1 with TRBJ2-5, with unresolved D. Germline lookup yields CDR1 SGHAT and CDR2 FQDESV (reference sequence). The germline V and J ends were trimmed by 5 bases and 0 bases, with 10 bases remaining between them. The CDR3 length is 14 residues. Here the CDR3 reads CASSPPENQETQYF. As DNA, the CDR3 is TGTGCCAGCAGCCCCCCAGAGAACCAAGAGACCCAGTACTTC.

This clonotype was counted at least ten times. The CDR3, as DNA: TGTGCCATCAGTGAGTCCGGACAGGGCCACCTTGACAATCAGCCCCAGCATTTT. Its translation: CAISESGQGHLDNQPQHF. The chain recombines TRBV10-3 with TRBJ1-5; TRBD1 matches 8 bases. The V gene's germline CDR1 is ENHRY and CDR2 SYGVKD. The CDR3 covers 18 residues. The J segment lost 3 bases and the V segment lost 0 bases, leaving 10 bases of the junction unmatched.

The rearrangement joins TRBV14 to TRBJ2-7, with unresolved D. The CDR3 sequence is 15 residues long. V dropped 5 bases and J dropped 7 bases, with 21 bases sitting between them. Germline V gene sequence: CDR1 SGHDN, CDR2 FVKESK. This CDR3 reads CASSEGAVPRDEQYF. CDR3 DNA: TGTGCCAGCAGCGAAGGCGCGGTGCCCCGAGATGAGCAGTACTTC.

This clonotype came up a few times. This chain joins TRBV7-9 and TRBJ1-1, with D tentatively TRBD1 (5 bases). Germline V CDR1 and CDR2: SEHNR, FQNEAQ (reference sequence). Trimming left V 4 bases short and J 5 bases short, with 14 bases between. The CDR3 covers 14 residues. In nucleotides, the CDR3 is TGTGCCAGCAGCTGGCCCGGGGGAGGGACTGAAGCTTTCTTT. This translates into CASSWPGGGTEAFF.

This clonotype came up many times. J is TRBJ2-1 and V is TRBV28, with D possibly called TRBD1 or TRBD2 (5 bases each). CDR3 size: 15 residues. Germline CDR1 MDHEN, CDR2 SYDVKM. V lost 4 bases and J 8 bases, leaving 18 bases between the germline ends. This chain's CDR3 is CASSSSGTNGDEQFF. The CDR3 DNA reads TGTGCCAGCAGTTCATCCGGGACGAATGGCGATGAGCAGTTCTTC.

This clonotype has ten or more counts. The chain carries TRBV7-2 and TRBJ1-1; D is uncertain. The CDR3 spans 14 residues. Germline V gene lookup returns CDR1 SGHTA and CDR2 FQGNSA. V dropped 2 bases and J dropped 1 base, with 8 bases sitting between them. CDR3 coding DNA: TGTGCCAGCAGCTTATTTGGAGAGAACACTGAAGCTTTCTTT. Residues: CASSLFGENTEAFF.

The V and J genes are TRBV2 and TRBJ1-4; D is unresolved. V was cut by 9 bases and J by 8 bases, with 13 bases left in between. Germline CDR1 reads SNHLY; CDR2 reads FYNNEI. The CDR3 length is 12 residues. CDR3 DNA sequence: TGTGCCAGAGGGAGCGAGGAAGAAAAACTGTTTTTT. This sequence encodes CARGSEEEKLFF.

As for this clonotype: A much more abundant neighbour one base away suggests this may be a read error. The CDR3 DNA sequence: TGTGCCAGCAGCCGGTGGGGCGAAGTCATAGATACGCAGTATTTT. It encodes CASSRWGEVIDTQYF. The chain joins TRBV7-8 to TRBJ2-3, with D perhaps TRBD1 (5 bases). The CDR3 covers 15 residues. CDR1 is SGHVS and CDR2 is FQNEAQ in the germline V gene. V was clipped by 5 bases and J by 5 bases, with 17 bases between them.

J is TRBJ2-5 and V is TRBV5-5; unclear D gene. The CDR3 is 13 amino acids. Germline V gene sequence: CDR1 SGHKS, CDR2 YYEKEE (reference sequence). The V gene lost 5 bases and the J gene lost 2 bases, with 10 bases spanning the gap. CDR3 in DNA: TGTGCCAGCAGTATCACAGATCAAGAGACCCAGTACTTC. It encodes CASSITDQETQYF.

This clonotype was seen at least ten times. The V gene is TRBV6-5, the J gene TRBJ1-2; D gene uncertain. CDR3 length equals 14 residues. Germline V gene lookup returns CDR1 MNHEY and CDR2 SVGAGI. The germline V and J ends were trimmed by 0 bases and 4 bases, with 9 bases remaining between them. The CDR3 nucleotides read TGTGCCAGCAGTTACTCGAGCCGTAGCTATGGCTACACCTTC. Its protein is CASSYSSRSYGYTF.

This clonotype was seen many times. The chain uses TRBV12-5 and TRBJ1-1; D is uncertain. The V end lost 0 bases, the J end lost 3 bases, and 8 bases lay between the germline ends. Germline CDR1 reads LGHNT; CDR2 reads FRNRAP. This CDR3 contains 14 residues. The CDR3 coding sequence is TGTGCTAGTGGTTTGGTAAAGAGGGACACTGAAGCTTTCTTT. It encodes CASGLVKRDTEAFF.

This chain joins TRBV6-2 or TRBV6-3 and TRBJ1-5, with 8 bases identical to TRBD1. This CDR3 contains 14 residues. After removal of 6 bases from V and 7 bases from J, the junction contained 8 bases not matched to a gene. Germline lookup yields CDR1 MNHEY and CDR2 SVGEGT. CDR3 protein: CASRRQGRWQPQHF. The CDR3 bases are TGTGCCAGCAGAAGACAGGGGAGGTGGCAGCCCCAGCATTTT.

There are a few counts of this clonotype. The chain employs TRBV29-1 and TRBJ2-7; 12 bases agree with TRBD1. Germline V gene lookup returns CDR1 SQVTM and CDR2 ANQGSEA. The junction had 12 bases not matched to a gene; V was cut back by 1 base and J by 2 bases. The length of the CDR3 is 18 residues. CDR3 amino acids: CSVEGVKPGQGAPYEQYF. CDR3 DNA: TGCAGCGTTGAAGGAGTAAAGCCGGGACAGGGGGCTCCCTACGAGCAGTACTTC.

CDR3: CASSLIGDITYEQYF. CDR3 nucleotide sequence: TGCGCCAGCAGCTTGATAGGGGACATTACCTACGAGCAGTACTTC. The rearrangement links TRBV5-1 to TRBJ2-7, with a possible D match to TRBD1 (6 bases). Looked up from germline, CDR1 is SGHRS and CDR2 is YFSETQ. Trimming cost V 1 base and J 2 bases, with 13 bases left between them. The CDR3 has 15 amino acids.

The V gene is TRBV5-1, the J gene TRBJ2-5, with 7 bases matching TRBD1. Per germline, CDR1 SGHRS and CDR2 YFSETQ. V was pared by 4 bases and J by 2 bases, with 14 bases of the junction left unmatched. The length of the CDR3 is 17 residues. The CDR3 region is CASSVTGTATLQETQYF. In DNA form, the CDR3 reads TGCGCCAGCAGCGTAACCGGGACAGCCACTTTACAAGAGACCCAGTACTTC. Supplemented by reference TRBV5-1 and TRBJ2-5, the full variable domain reads KAGVTQTPRYLIKTRGQQVTLSCSPISGHRSVSWYQQTPGQGLQFLFEYFSETQRNKGNFPGRFSGRQFSNSRSEMNVSTLELGDSALYLCASSVTGTATLQETQYFGPGTRLLVL.